These 31 T cell receptor beta chains came from one sample sequenced in a study of blood T cell repertoires in COVID-19. The protocol was immunoSEQ multiplex PCR, while the TCRdb copy is restricted to in-frame clones and leaves out a portion. The table lists some 99,000 clones, around 90% of them singletons. Sequencing was performed on peripheral blood. These receptors originate from a man in his 70s with acute or convalescent COVID-19.

This chain uses TRBV5-3 with TRBJ2-5; 7 nucleotides line up with TRBD1. TRBV5-3 is placed among ORFs of uncertain function. CDR3 length: 13 amino acids. The ends lost 5 bases at V and 4 bases at J; junction bases unmatched: 5. CDR3 sequence reads: CARRNHRGETQYF. In nucleotides, the CDR3 is TGTGCCAGAAGAAATCACAGGGGAGAGACCCAGTACTTC.

The chain recombines TRBV27 with TRBJ2-2; 8 nucleotides line up with TRBD2. Per the germline V gene, CDR1 is MNHEY and CDR2 is SMNVEV (reference sequence). CDR3 length equals 18 residues. Germline trimming cut 2 bases from V and 4 bases from J; bases unmatched to any gene: 12. The CDR3 loop is CASSLVAGGGPGTGELFF. CDR3 nucleotides: TGTGCCAGCAGTTTAGTCGCCGGGGGGGGGCCCGGCACCGGGGAGCTGTTTTTT.

The gene calls are TRBV5-6 and TRBJ2-1, with D maybe TRBD1 (5 bases). The V end lost 5 bases, the J end lost 2 bases, and 11 bases lay between the germline ends. The CDR3 is 14 residues long. The germline gives CDR1 SGHDT, CDR2 YYEEEE. CDR3 residues: CASSLDRTYNEQFF. The CDR3 DNA reads as TGTGCCAGCAGTTTAGACAGAACCTACAATGAGCAGTTCTTC.

V and J are TRBV3-1 (or the pseudogene TRBV3-2) and TRBJ1-2, with 7 bases that match TRBD1. The J segment lost 8 bases and the V segment lost 1 base, leaving 13 bases of the junction unmatched. CDR3 length: 16 amino acids. Germline loops: CDR1 LGHDT, CDR2 YNNKEL (reference sequence). The CDR3 sequence: CASSQGYSGTVSGYTF. Here the CDR3 DNA reads TGTGCCAGCAGCCAAGGGTACTCCGGGACAGTTTCCGGCTACACCTTC.

The V gene is TRBV6-5, the J gene TRBJ1-1; D remains ambiguous. V lost 7 bases and J 1 base, leaving 10 bases between the germline ends. The CDR3 sequence is 13 residues long. The V gene's germline CDR1 is MNHEY and CDR2 SVGAGI. The CDR3 loop reads CASKRGGNTEAFF. DNA for the CDR3: TGTGCCAGCAAAAGAGGAGGGAACACTGAAGCTTTCTTT.

Note on this clone: The junction departs from the called germline gene at one end, perhaps through a read error. The rearrangement links TRBV6-2 or TRBV6-3 to TRBJ1-1, with 10 bases fitting TRBD1. The CDR3 has 13 residues. CDR1 is MNHEY, CDR2 SVGEGT, per germline. The CDR3 here is CASSPVPGQGWNF. DNA for the CDR3: TGTGCCAGCAGCCCTGTCCCGGGACAGGGGTGGAACTTT.

The rearrangement links TRBV4-2 to TRBJ2-7; TRBD1 matches 9 bases. Trimming took 4 bases from V and 3 from J; bases not matched to a gene: 10. The germline V gene has CDR1 LGHNA and CDR2 YNFKEQ. CDR3 length: 16 amino acids. CDR3 region: CASSLEPGTGIYEQYF. CDR3 bases: TGTGCCAGCAGCCTCGAGCCCGGGACAGGGATCTACGAGCAGTACTTC.

The CDR3 region has the DNA TGTGCCTCCGGACTAGCGGGGCTCCCCTACAATGAGCAGTTCTTC. Encoded protein: CASGLAGLPYNEQFF. The genes are TRBV11-3 and TRBJ2-1; 12 nucleotides match TRBD2. The CDR3 spans 15 residues. CDR1 is SGHNT and CDR2 is YENEEA in the germline V gene. The ends lost 11 bases at V and 2 bases at J; junction bases unmatched: 7. Together with reference TRBV11-3 and TRBJ2-1, the CDR3 gives the full variable domain: EAGVVQSPRYKIIEKKQPVAFWCNPISGHNTLYWYLQNLGQGPELLIRYENEEAVDDSQLPKDRFSAERLKGVDSTLKIQPAELGDSAVYLCASGLAGLPYNEQFFGPGTRLTVL.

The V gene is TRBV5-1, the J gene TRBJ1-2; D is ambiguous. There are 12 residues in the CDR3. Trimming left V 0 bases short and J 4 bases short, with 4 bases between. CDR1 SGHRS and CDR2 YFSETQ come from the germline V gene. In DNA form, the CDR3 reads TGCGCCAGCAGCTTGGGCGGCTATGGCTACACCTTC. Translation gives CASSLGGYGYTF.

The chain's CDR3 is CASSPVLLAKNIQYF. The CDR3 coding sequence is TGTGCCAGCAGTCCGGTTTTGCTAGCCAAAAACATTCAGTACTTC. The J gene is TRBJ2-4, the V gene TRBV28, with D hard to call. CDR1 is MDHEN, CDR2 SYDVKM, per germline. Trimming removed 5 bases at V and 0 bases at J, with 11 bases between. CDR3 length: 15 residues.

V usage is TRBV7-2 and J usage is TRBJ2-5, with 9 nucleotides matching TRBD2. Germline lookup yields CDR1 SGHTA and CDR2 FQGNSA. The CDR3 has 16 amino acids. Unmatched junction bases numbered 4, after V lost 1 base and J lost 1 base. CDR3 bases: TGTGCCAGCAGCTTAGGAGCAGCGGGGGGCCAAGAGACCCAGTACTTC. Encoded protein: CASSLGAAGGQETQYF.

The V and J genes are TRBV18 and TRBJ2-3, with TRBD2 matching 8 bases. Germline CDR1 reads KGHSH; CDR2 reads LQKENI. With V trimmed by 4 bases and J by 2 bases, 5 bases remained unmatched. The CDR3 contains 15 residues. CDR3 bases: TGTGCCAGCTCACTAACTAGCGGAACCACAGATACGCAGTATTTT. Translation gives CASSLTSGTTDTQYF. The whole variable domain, filled in from reference TRBV18 and TRBJ2-3, reads NAGVMQNPRHLVRRRGQEARLRCSPMKGHSHVYWYRQLPEEGLKFMVYLQKENIIDESGMPKERFSAEFPKEGPSILRIQQVVRGDSAAYFCASSLTSGTTDTQYFGPGTRLTVL.

CDR3 in DNA: TGTGCCAGCAGCCAAGGCAGGGTGGAGACCCAGTACTTC. It is translated as CASSQGRVETQYF. The genes are TRBV14 and TRBJ2-5; the D gene is possibly TRBD1 (5 bases). V gave up 1 base and J gave up 5 bases, with 8 bases separating them. From germline, CDR1 is SGHDN and CDR2 FVKESK. The CDR3 runs 13 residues.

This chain uses TRBV28 with TRBJ1-2; perhaps TRBD1 as D (5 bases). The germline gives CDR1 MDHEN, CDR2 SYDVKM. Trimming took 5 bases from V and 7 from J, leaving 23 bases between them. The CDR3 has 16 amino acids. The CDR3 DNA reads as TGTGCCAGCAGTCCTCCCCGGGCAGGGATATCGGTTGGCTACACCTTC. This codes for CASSPPRAGISVGYTF.

V gene TRBV10-2 combines with J gene TRBJ2-7, with 13 nucleotides matching TRBD2. The CDR3 has 15 residues. V lost 5 bases to trimming and J lost 2 bases; unmatched junction nucleotides: 3. Germline V gene sequence: CDR1 WSHSY, CDR2 SAAADI. The CDR3 region has the DNA TGCGCCAGCAGTCCGACTAGCGGGGGGACCTACGAGCAGTACTTC. Its translation is CASSPTSGGTYEQYF.

The chain joins TRBV9 to TRBJ1-6; weak D call: TRBD1 (5 bases). The V gene lost 3 bases and the J gene lost 8 bases, with 15 bases spanning the gap. The CDR3 covers 15 residues. Germline V lookup: CDR1 SGDLS, CDR2 YYNGEE. CDR3: CASSEEGFPYSPLHF. In DNA form, the CDR3 reads TGTGCCAGCAGCGAGGAGGGGTTTCCGTATTCACCCCTCCACTTT.

The chain recombines TRBV24-1 with TRBJ2-3; a weak D match, TRBD2 (5 bases). Germline assignment: CDR1 KGHDR and CDR2 SFDVKD. The CDR3 is 17 residues long. With 3 bases removed from V and 4 bases from J, the gap between germline ends came to 19 bases. As DNA, the CDR3 is TGTGCCACCAGTGATGCGATCCCGGGCCGAGCGGCAGATACGCAGTATTTT. Amino acid sequence: CATSDAIPGRAADTQYF.

The chain links TRBV10-1 to TRBJ1-1; D ambiguous. Germline-derived CDR1 and CDR2 are WNHNN and SYGVQD (reference sequence). The CDR3 spans 13 residues. Trimming removed 0 bases from V and 2 bases from J, with 4 bases in between. The CDR3 bases are TGCGCCAGCAGTGAGTCAGCTAACACTGAAGCTTTCTTT. This encodes CASSESANTEAFF.

The chain is built from TRBV28 and TRBJ1-3; weak D call: TRBD1 (6 bases). CDR3 size: 15 residues. CDR1 and CDR2 from the germline V gene are MDHEN and SYDVKM. Trimming cost V 5 bases and J 0 bases, with 11 bases left between them. In nucleotides, the CDR3 is TGTGCCAGCAGTCCGCCGACAGGCTCTGGAAACACCATATATTTT. Residues: CASSPPTGSGNTIYF. The full variable domain, rest sourced from reference TRBV28 and TRBJ1-3, is DVKVTQSSRYLVKRTGEKVFLECVQDMDHENMFWYRQDPGLGLRLIYFSYDVKMKEKGDIPEGYSVSREKKERFSLILESASTNQTSMYLCASSPPTGSGNTIYFGEGSWLTVV.

The V call is TRBV11-2, the J call TRBJ2-3; no reliable D call. CDR3 length: 15 amino acids. Trimming stripped 5 bases from V and 5 bases from J, with 17 bases between. CDR1 and CDR2 from the germline V gene are SGHAT and FQNNGV. CDR3 DNA sequence: TGTGCCAGCAGCCTCATGATAAACTTGGTAGATACGCAGTATTTT. Encoded protein: CASSLMINLVDTQYF.

The CDR3 loop reads CASSADRGGANTEAFF. CDR3 sequence (DNA): TGCGCCAGCAGCGCCGACAGGGGGGGAGCGAACACTGAAGCTTTCTTT. The chain has TRBV5-1 and TRBJ1-1, with 9 bases identical to TRBD1. Unmatched junction bases numbered 8, after V lost 4 bases and J lost 1 base. CDR1 is SGHRS, CDR2 YFSETQ, per germline. The CDR3 totals 16 residues.

The chain joins TRBV3-1 (or the pseudogene TRBV3-2) to TRBJ2-7; the D gene is possibly TRBD1 (6 bases). The CDR3 extends over 13 amino acids. Germline CDR1 is LGHDT and CDR2 is YNNKEL (reference sequence). The V end was cut by 5 bases, the J end by 2 bases, with 10 bases between. The CDR3 DNA reads as TGTGCCAGCAGCGCCAACAGGGCCTACGAGCAGTACTTC. Protein sequence: CASSANRAYEQYF.

This chain connects TRBV19 to TRBJ1-5; TRBD1 might be the D (6 bases). V was pared by 0 bases and J by 3 bases, with 12 bases between. CDR3 length: 16 amino acids. In germline, CDR1 is LNHDA, CDR2 SQIVND (reference sequence). As DNA, the CDR3 is TGTGCCAGTAGTATAGATTCAGGGGCCCTCAATCAGCCCCAGCATTTT. The encoded protein is CASSIDSGALNQPQHF.

V gene TRBV3-1 (or the pseudogene TRBV3-2) combines with J gene TRBJ1-2, with D unresolved. Germline V gene data show CDR1 as LGHDT and CDR2 as YNNKEL (reference sequence). The CDR3 is made up of 13 amino acids. Trimming took 0 bases from V and 4 from J, leaving 6 bases between them. This chain's CDR3 is CASSQDQFYGYTF. CDR3 nucleotide sequence: TGTGCCAGCAGCCAAGACCAGTTCTATGGCTACACCTTC.

This clone appeared once. The chain has TRBV6-5 and TRBJ1-4; D call uncertain. Per the germline V gene, CDR1 is MNHEY and CDR2 is SVGAGI. The CDR3 contains 14 residues. V gave up 2 bases and J gave up 7 bases, with 11 bases separating them. The CDR3 nucleotides are TGTGCCAGCAGTTACGTTCAGGTTGCTGAAAAACTGTTTTTT. Residues: CASSYVQVAEKLFF.

V is TRBV7-9 and J is TRBJ2-5; tentative D call: TRBD1 (5 bases). V was trimmed by 4 bases and J by 4 bases, leaving 19 bases between them. The length of the CDR3 is 16 residues. Looked up from germline, CDR1 is SEHNR and CDR2 is FQNEAQ (reference sequence). CDR3 residues: CASSSTTDRKRETQYF. CDR3 DNA: TGTGCCAGCAGCTCTACGACAGACCGCAAACGAGAGACCCAGTACTTC.

This rearrangement joins TRBV15 to TRBJ2-5, with TRBD1 as a possible D gene (7 bases). The CDR3 is made up of 18 amino acids. Trimming pared 4 bases from V and 5 bases from J, leaving 26 bases between. Looked up from germline, CDR1 is LNHNV and CDR2 is YYDKDF (reference sequence). The DNA for the CDR3 is TGTGCCACCAGCACCCACCCCGCCCCAGGGGGGCTGGAGGAGACCCAGTACTTC. It translates to CATSTHPAPGGLEETQYF.

The chain uses TRBV3-1 (or the pseudogene TRBV3-2) and TRBJ2-7, with 7 bases matching TRBD1. This CDR3 region has 16 residues. The germline gives CDR1 LGHDT, CDR2 YNNKEL (reference sequence). J lost 5 bases, V lost 7 bases, and 17 bases had no gene match. CDR3: CASNPRTGPIIHEQYV. CDR3 in DNA: TGTGCCAGCAACCCCCGGACAGGTCCTATTATACACGAGCAGTACGTC.

CDR3 in DNA: TGTGCCAGTAGTATAGGTGCGGGTACGACCTACGAGCAGTACTTC. Its protein product is CASSIGAGTTYEQYF. The chain links TRBV19 to TRBJ2-7; weak D call: TRBD2 (5 bases). V lost 1 base and J 2 bases, leaving 12 bases between the germline ends. Germline V gives CDR1 LNHDA, CDR2 SQIVND (reference sequence). This CDR3 spans 15 amino acids.

V and J are TRBV4-1 and TRBJ1-4, with a weak D call TRBD1 (5 bases). The CDR3 runs to 17 residues. The germline V gene encodes CDR1 MGHRA and CDR2 YSYEKL. The V and J ends lost 0 bases and 0 bases respectively, with 11 bases between them. The CDR3 DNA follows: TGCGCCAGCAGCCAAGATCGGGGGAGGCCAACTAATGAAAAACTGTTTTTT. Translated, it gives CASSQDRGRPTNEKLFF.

The J gene is TRBJ1-4, the V gene TRBV3-1 (or the pseudogene TRBV3-2); 9 nucleotides align to TRBD1. Germline lookup yields CDR1 LGHDT and CDR2 YNNKEL (reference sequence). The CDR3 consists of 15 residues. V lost 5 bases to trimming and J lost 8 bases; unmatched junction nucleotides: 9. This CDR3 is CASSGTNRGREKLFF. The CDR3 nucleotides read TGTGCCAGCAGCGGCACTAACAGGGGGCGGGAAAAACTGTTTTTT.